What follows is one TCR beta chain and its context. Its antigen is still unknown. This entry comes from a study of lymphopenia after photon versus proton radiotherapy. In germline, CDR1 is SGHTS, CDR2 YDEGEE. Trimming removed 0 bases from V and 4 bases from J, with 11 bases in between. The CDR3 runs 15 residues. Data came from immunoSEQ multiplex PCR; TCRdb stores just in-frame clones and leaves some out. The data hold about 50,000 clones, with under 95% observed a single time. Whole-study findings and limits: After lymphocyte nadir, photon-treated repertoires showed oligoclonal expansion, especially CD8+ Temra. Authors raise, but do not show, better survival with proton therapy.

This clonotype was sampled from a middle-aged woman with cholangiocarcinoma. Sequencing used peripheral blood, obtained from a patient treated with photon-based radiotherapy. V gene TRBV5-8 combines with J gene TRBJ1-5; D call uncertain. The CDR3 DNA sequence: TGTGCCAGCAGCTTGGATGGCAGCCCGAATCAGCCCCAGCATTTT. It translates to CASSLDGSPNQPQHF.